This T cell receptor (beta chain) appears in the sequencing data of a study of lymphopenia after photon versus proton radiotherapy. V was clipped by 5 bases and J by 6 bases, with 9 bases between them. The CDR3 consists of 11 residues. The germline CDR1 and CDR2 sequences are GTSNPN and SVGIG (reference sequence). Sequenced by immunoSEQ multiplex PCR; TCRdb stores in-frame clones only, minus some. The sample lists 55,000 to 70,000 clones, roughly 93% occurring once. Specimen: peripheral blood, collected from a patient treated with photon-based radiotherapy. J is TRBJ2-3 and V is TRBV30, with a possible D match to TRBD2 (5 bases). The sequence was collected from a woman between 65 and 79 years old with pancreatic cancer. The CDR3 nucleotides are TGTGCCTGGGAGCGAGGGGATACGCAGTATTTT. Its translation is CAWERGDTQYF.